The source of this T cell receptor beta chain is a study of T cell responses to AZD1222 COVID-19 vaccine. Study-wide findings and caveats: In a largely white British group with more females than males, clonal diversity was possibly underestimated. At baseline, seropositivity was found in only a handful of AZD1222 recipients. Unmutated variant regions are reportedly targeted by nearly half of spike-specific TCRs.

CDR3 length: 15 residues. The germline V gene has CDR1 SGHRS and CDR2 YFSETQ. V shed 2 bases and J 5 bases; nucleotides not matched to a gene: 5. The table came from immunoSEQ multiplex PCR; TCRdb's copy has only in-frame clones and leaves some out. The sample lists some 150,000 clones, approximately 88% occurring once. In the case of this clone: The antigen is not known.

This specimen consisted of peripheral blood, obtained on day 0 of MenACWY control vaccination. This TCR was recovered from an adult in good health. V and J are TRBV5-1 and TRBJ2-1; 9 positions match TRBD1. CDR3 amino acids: CASSFRDRVNNEQFF. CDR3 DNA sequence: TGCGCCAGCAGCTTCAGGGACAGGGTTAACAATGAGCAGTTCTTC.